The next 32 T cell receptor beta chains were all read from a single sample in a study of STAT5B mutations in CD4+ large granular lymphocyte leukemia. Assay used: immunoSEQ multiplex PCR; TCRdb lists only in-frame clones, some missing. Of under 35,000 clones in the sample, around 76% were seen once. The sample comprised CD4+ T cells from blood buffy coats. The receptors stem from a human donor in good health.

In its sample, this clone was seen a few times. This chain joins TRBV29-1 and TRBJ1-2; maybe TRBD1 (5 bases). Between the trimmed V and J ends, which lost 6 bases and 8 bases, there was a span of 16 bases. Per the germline V gene, CDR1 is SQVTM and CDR2 is ANQGSEA. The CDR3 is made up of 12 amino acids. In nucleotides, the CDR3 is TGCAGCGTCCAAGCGGGGGGTATAGGCTACACCTTC. Its translation: CSVQAGGIGYTF.

The chain employs TRBV5-1 and TRBJ1-4; the D is unclear. Germline V gene sequence: CDR1 SGHRS, CDR2 YFSETQ. The CDR3 consists of 13 residues. V was cut by 0 bases and J by 8 bases, with 8 bases left in between. CDR3 DNA sequence: TGCGCCAGCAGCTTGGTTCCGGGGGAAAAACTGTTTTTT. It codes for CASSLVPGEKLFF.

The gene calls are TRBV6-5 and TRBJ1-6; no clear D. The CDR3 runs 15 residues. Germline V gives CDR1 MNHEY, CDR2 SVGAGI. Between the trimmed V and J ends, which lost 8 bases and 0 bases, there was a span of 11 bases. CDR3 loop: CASWSSSSYNSPLHF. CDR3 nucleotide sequence: TGTGCCAGCTGGTCATCGAGCTCCTATAATTCACCCCTCCACTTT.

The chain carries TRBV29-1 and TRBJ2-1, with D perhaps TRBD2 (6 bases). The V end lost 3 bases, the J end lost 7 bases, and 7 bases lay between the germline ends. Germline V lookup: CDR1 SQVTM, CDR2 ANQGSEA. This CDR3 is built from 11 residues. The CDR3 coding sequence is TGCAGCGTTGAGGGGGGTAATGAGCAGTTCTTC. As protein: CSVEGGNEQFF.

The chain couples TRBV7-2 to TRBJ2-2; tentative D call: TRBD1 (6 bases). Per the germline V gene, CDR1 is SGHTA and CDR2 is FQGNSA. The CDR3 loop spans 16 amino acids. Trimming took 3 bases from V and 4 from J, leaving 15 bases between them. The chain's CDR3 is CASSFPIRGSTGELFF. For the CDR3, the DNA is TGTGCCAGCAGCTTCCCCATCAGGGGCAGCACCGGGGAGCTGTTTTTT.

The rearrangement links TRBV11-3 to TRBJ2-1, with unresolved D. V lost 3 bases and J 6 bases, leaving 9 bases between the germline ends. The CDR3 has 13 amino acids. Germline loops: CDR1 SGHNT, CDR2 YENEEA. The CDR3 DNA follows: TGTGCCAGCAGCTTGTCCAGATCCAATGAGCAGTTCTTC. Its protein product is CASSLSRSNEQFF.

The chain uses TRBV12-5 and TRBJ2-1, with 8 bases matching TRBD1. There are 15 residues in the CDR3. V was pared by 2 bases and J by 6 bases, with 6 bases of the junction left unmatched. Germline CDR1 reads LGHNT; CDR2 reads FRNRAP. The CDR3 region has the DNA TGTGCTAGTGGTTTGAGTTTGGGACAGGTCAATGAGCAGTTCTTC. Its protein is CASGLSLGQVNEQFF. Combining the CDR3 with reference TRBV12-5 and TRBJ2-1 gives the whole variable domain DARVTQTPRHKVTEMGQEVTMRCQPILGHNTVFWYRQTMMQGLELLAYFRNRAPLDDSGMPKDRFSAEMPDATLATLKIQPSEPRDSAVYFCASGLSLGQVNEQFFGPGTRLTVL.

Only a few counts were recorded for this clone. The V and J genes are TRBV19 and TRBJ1-6, with 7 bases aligning to TRBD1. The CDR3 has 15 residues. V dropped 3 bases and J dropped 8; count of bases not matched to a gene: 7. Germline assignment: CDR1 LNHDA and CDR2 SQIVND (reference sequence). DNA for the CDR3: TGTGCCAGTAGTATCCAGGGGGTTGAGGATTCACCCCTCCACTTT. Translating gives CASSIQGVEDSPLHF.

The gene calls are TRBV18 and TRBJ2-7, with TRBD1 identical over 10 bases. With V trimmed by 4 bases and J by 4 bases, 16 bases remained unmatched. This CDR3 is 18 amino acids long. Germline V lookup: CDR1 KGHSH, CDR2 LQKENI. In DNA, the CDR3 is TGTGCCAGCTCACTCAATACCGGGACAGGGGAAGGGAGGTACGAGCAGTACTTC. It translates to CASSLNTGTGEGRYEQYF. Looking up the rest from reference TRBV18 and TRBJ2-7 gives the full variable domain: NAGVMQNPRHLVRRRGQEARLRCSPMKGHSHVYWYRQLPEEGLKFMVYLQKENIIDESGMPKERFSAEFPKEGPSILRIQQVVRGDSAAYFCASSLNTGTGEGRYEQYFGPGTRLTVT.

The genes are TRBV6-1 and TRBJ2-4; no clear D gene. The V and J ends lost 1 base and 2 bases respectively, with 6 bases between them. CDR1 is MNHNS and CDR2 is SASEGT in the germline V gene. The CDR3 is 14 amino acids. In DNA, the CDR3 is TGTGCCAGCAGTGAAGGGGTTTCCAAAAACATTCAGTACTTC. It specifies CASSEGVSKNIQYF.

V and J are TRBV6-1 and TRBJ2-5, with 8 bases identical to TRBD1. V shed 1 base and J 1 base; nucleotides not matched to a gene: 2. The CDR3 extends over 15 amino acids. Germline CDR1 and CDR2: MNHNS and SASEGT. The CDR3 reads CASSEDRGTQETQYF. CDR3 in DNA: TGTGCCAGCAGTGAAGACAGGGGGACCCAAGAGACCCAGTACTTC.

The chain carries TRBV5-1 and TRBJ2-1; no definite D call. There are 16 residues in the CDR3. The ends were cut back, 0 bases at V and 0 bases at J, with 10 bases in the middle. Looked up from germline, CDR1 is SGHRS and CDR2 is YFSETQ. CDR3 in amino acids: CASSLVPVSSYNEQFF. The CDR3 DNA reads TGCGCCAGCAGCTTGGTTCCGGTGAGCTCCTACAATGAGCAGTTCTTC.

This clone was found once. The gene calls are TRBV15 and TRBJ2-2; perhaps TRBD1 as D (6 bases). CDR3 size: 14 residues. The germline V gene encodes CDR1 LNHNV and CDR2 YYDKDF (reference sequence). Trimming stripped 8 bases from V and 3 bases from J, with 13 bases between. This chain's CDR3 is CATRQADHTGELFF. The CDR3 DNA reads TGTGCCACCCGACAGGCAGATCACACCGGGGAGCTGTTTTTT.

The genes are TRBV6-1 and TRBJ1-4; no firm D call. The CDR3 is 15 amino acids. Trimming removed 2 bases at V and 5 bases at J, with 12 bases between. CDR1 and CDR2 from the germline V gene are MNHNS and SASEGT. Here the CDR3 DNA reads TGTGCCAGCAGTGAAAATTCGCGCGGGAATGAAAAACTGTTTTTT. Its translation: CASSENSRGNEKLFF.

The chain links TRBV5-5 to TRBJ2-1; 9 positions agree with TRBD1. CDR1 and CDR2 from the germline V gene are SGHKS and YYEKEE (reference sequence). Trimming cost V 4 bases and J 6 bases; bases outside gene matches: 14. The CDR3 has 17 residues. CDR3 sequence: CASSPLYGTGYVNEQFF. DNA for the CDR3: TGTGCCAGCAGCCCACTTTACGGGACAGGGTACGTCAATGAGCAGTTCTTC.

V is TRBV19 and J is TRBJ1-5; TRBD1 is a possible D gene (6 bases). Deletions cut 4 bases from V and 0 bases from J, with 22 bases between. Germline lookup yields CDR1 LNHDA and CDR2 SQIVND (reference sequence). This CDR3 has 19 amino acids. The CDR3 sequence: CASSKQYSGQYYSNQPQHF. In DNA form, the CDR3 reads TGTGCCAGTAGTAAACAGTACTCCGGACAGTACTATAGCAATCAGCCCCAGCATTTT.

This clone was observed a few times. The chain is built from TRBV7-9 and TRBJ1-1; 8 bases agree with TRBD1. Germline values: CDR1 SEHNR, CDR2 FQNEAQ (reference sequence). The ends lost 5 bases at V and 5 bases at J; junction bases unmatched: 13. This CDR3 spans 16 amino acids. The CDR3 loop is CASSPRQGRRRTEAFF. Written as DNA, the CDR3 is TGTGCCAGCAGCCCAAGACAGGGGCGACGTAGGACTGAAGCTTTCTTT.

The chain couples TRBV10-2 to TRBJ1-2; tentatively, D is TRBD1 (5 bases). The V end was cut by 3 bases, the J end by 8 bases, with 13 bases between. Germline V CDR1 and CDR2: WSHSY, SAAADI. The CDR3 contains 13 residues. The CDR3, as DNA: TGCGCCAGCAGTGATTCTCTAGAGGGGGGCTACACCTTC. It translates to CASSDSLEGGYTF.

The J gene is TRBJ2-2, the V gene TRBV6-6; 8 bases match TRBD1. Germline V lookup: CDR1 MNHNY, CDR2 SVGAGI (reference sequence). The CDR3 length is 15 residues. The trim removed 8 bases at V and 1 base at J, leaving 6 bases unmatched. CDR3 sequence: CASFRTGLNTGELFF. The CDR3 DNA reads TGTGCCAGCTTCCGGACAGGGTTGAACACCGGGGAGCTGTTTTTT.

The CDR3: CASSQANGARADTQYF. The DNA for the CDR3 is TGTGCCAGCAGCCAAGCAAACGGGGCGAGGGCAGATACGCAGTATTTT. This chain links TRBV4-2 with TRBJ2-3; either TRBD1 or TRBD2 may fit D (5 bases each). Trimming took off 1 base at V and 4 bases at J, with 15 bases between the two ends. The germline V gene encodes CDR1 LGHNA and CDR2 YNFKEQ. The CDR3 is 16 amino acids.

This chain links TRBV6-1 with TRBJ2-3; D could derive from TRBD1 or TRBD2 (5 bases each). Per the germline V gene, CDR1 is MNHNS and CDR2 is SASEGT. CDR3 length equals 15 residues. Trimming pared 1 base from V and 9 bases from J, leaving 17 bases between. CDR3 in amino acids: CASSEVYRLGDTQYF. The CDR3 region has the DNA TGTGCCAGCAGTGAAGTATACAGGCTGGGGGACACGCAGTATTTT.

V is TRBV5-1 and J is TRBJ2-3; TRBD1 matches 9 bases. V dropped 5 bases and J dropped 4; count of bases not matched to a gene: 8. The CDR3 is made up of 15 amino acids. The V gene's germline CDR1 is SGHRS and CDR2 YFSETQ. The CDR3 sequence is CASRRGTGRADTQYF. The CDR3 nucleotides are TGCGCCAGCAGACGTGGGACAGGGAGGGCAGATACGCAGTATTTT.

The rearrangement links TRBV9 to TRBJ2-2, with D possibly being TRBD1 or TRBD2 (5 bases each). Germline-derived CDR1 and CDR2 are SGDLS and YYNGEE. V gave up 0 bases and J gave up 0 bases, with 18 bases separating them. The CDR3 consists of 19 residues. DNA of the CDR3: TGTGCCAGCAGCGTAGGGGTCCGGGACGGCGGCCCGAACACCGGGGAGCTGTTTTTT. As protein: CASSVGVRDGGPNTGELFF. Full variable domain (missing parts from reference TRBV9 and TRBJ2-2): DSGVTQTPKHLITATGQRVTLRCSPRSGDLSVYWYQQSLDQGLQFLIQYYNGEERAKGNILERFSAQQFPDLHSELNLSSLELGDSALYFCASSVGVRDGGPNTGELFFGEGSRLTVL.

The CDR3 protein is CASSPGEGRGTDTQYF. CDR3 coding DNA: TGCGCCAGCAGCCCCGGGGAAGGGAGGGGGACAGATACGCAGTATTTT. The rearrangement joins TRBV4-3 to TRBJ2-3, with D tentatively TRBD2 (7 bases). Germline CDR1 LGHNA, CDR2 YSLEER. This CDR3 region has 16 residues. The V and J ends lost 4 bases and 3 bases respectively, with 17 bases between them.

The V and J genes are TRBV7-2 and TRBJ2-1; D remains ambiguous. CDR1 SGHTA and CDR2 FQGNSA come from the germline V gene. The CDR3 contains 15 residues. The V and J ends lost 3 bases and 3 bases respectively, with 12 bases between them. CDR3 region: CASSLTPQDYNEQFF. CDR3 sequence (DNA): TGTGCCAGCAGCTTGACGCCTCAGGACTACAATGAGCAGTTCTTC.

This chain joins TRBV27 and TRBJ1-5, with a possible D match to TRBD1 (5 bases). Trimming pared 10 bases from V and 9 bases from J, leaving 28 bases between. CDR1 is MNHEY, CDR2 SMNVEV, per germline (reference sequence). CDR3 length: 16 amino acids. CDR3 sequence (DNA): TGTGCCATCACTCCGAGGGGACTGCTAAAAGGTTGGCCCCAGCATTTT. This sequence encodes CAITPRGLLKGWPQHF.

This sequence joins TRBV28 and TRBJ2-2, with D possibly TRBD1 on 5 matching bases. This CDR3 contains 13 residues. Looked up from germline, CDR1 is MDHEN and CDR2 is SYDVKM. Trimming pared 5 bases from V and 4 bases from J, leaving 8 bases between. The CDR3 reads CASSEQVTGELFF. In DNA form, the CDR3 reads TGTGCCAGCAGTGAACAGGTCACCGGGGAGCTGTTTTTT. The whole variable domain, filled in from reference TRBV28 and TRBJ2-2, reads DVKVTQSSRYLVKRTGEKVFLECVQDMDHENMFWYRQDPGLGLRLIYFSYDVKMKEKGDIPEGYSVSREKKERFSLILESASTNQTSMYLCASSEQVTGELFFGEGSRLTVL.

The rearrangement links TRBV7-2 to TRBJ2-3, with 8 positions matching TRBD1. The CDR3 sequence is 16 residues long. Germline assignment: CDR1 SGHTA and CDR2 FQGNSA. Losses at the gene ends were 5 bases for V and 2 bases for J; bases not matched to a gene: 9. CDR3 DNA: TGTGCCAGCAGCACACCGACAGGGGCCCTCACAGATACGCAGTATTTT. This encodes CASSTPTGALTDTQYF.

This clone was seen a handful of times. The V call is TRBV4-2, the J call TRBJ2-7; TRBD1 matches at 9 bases. Germline assignment: CDR1 LGHNA and CDR2 YNFKEQ. The length of the CDR3 is 16 residues. V dropped 4 bases and J dropped 5; count of bases not matched to a gene: 12. The CDR3 region is CASSPLAGQGSHEQYF. The CDR3 DNA reads TGTGCCAGCAGCCCCTTGGCGGGACAGGGAAGCCACGAGCAGTACTTC.

The chain has TRBV29-1 and TRBJ1-2; TRBD1 agrees at 8 bases. Germline V gene sequence: CDR1 SQVTM, CDR2 ANQGSEA. The CDR3 spans 13 residues. The junction had 3 bases not matched to a gene; V was cut back by 2 bases and J by 4 bases. This CDR3 reads CSVEFRGPYGYTF. Here the CDR3 DNA reads TGCAGCGTTGAATTCAGGGGGCCCTATGGCTACACCTTC.

The rearrangement links TRBV7-2 to TRBJ2-7; 7 bases match TRBD1. The length of the CDR3 is 16 residues. V shed 0 bases, J shed 3 bases, and the junction held 8 bases outside the gene matches. The V gene's germline CDR1 is SGHTA and CDR2 FQGNSA. The CDR3 DNA sequence: TGTGCCAGCAGCTTAGCTGCCGGGACAGCGAACTACGAGCAGTACTTC. This sequence encodes CASSLAAGTANYEQYF.

The V call is TRBV5-1, the J call TRBJ2-3, with D uncertain. The CDR3 is made up of 14 amino acids. V was cut by 0 bases and J by 4 bases, with 9 bases left in between. The V gene's germline CDR1 is SGHRS and CDR2 YFSETQ. The CDR3 nucleotides are TGCGCCAGCAGCTTGGGAGCCTTCCCAGATACGCAGTATTTT. Its protein is CASSLGAFPDTQYF.